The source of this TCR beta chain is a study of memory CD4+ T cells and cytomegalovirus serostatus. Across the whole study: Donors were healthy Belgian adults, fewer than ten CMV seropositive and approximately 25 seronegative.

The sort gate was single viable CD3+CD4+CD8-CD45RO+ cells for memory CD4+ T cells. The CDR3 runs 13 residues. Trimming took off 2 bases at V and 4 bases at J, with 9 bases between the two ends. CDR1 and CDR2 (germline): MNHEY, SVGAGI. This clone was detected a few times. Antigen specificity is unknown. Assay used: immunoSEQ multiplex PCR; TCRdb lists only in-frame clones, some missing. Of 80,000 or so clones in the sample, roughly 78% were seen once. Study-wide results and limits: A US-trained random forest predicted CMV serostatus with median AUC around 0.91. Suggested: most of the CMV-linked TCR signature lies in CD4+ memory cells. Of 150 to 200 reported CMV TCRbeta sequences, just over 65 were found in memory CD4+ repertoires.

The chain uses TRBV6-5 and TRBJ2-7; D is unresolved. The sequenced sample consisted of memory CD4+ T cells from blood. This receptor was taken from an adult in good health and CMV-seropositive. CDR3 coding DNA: TGTGCCAGCAGTTACGGCCGGGCATACGAGCAGTACTTC. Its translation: CASSYGRAYEQYF.